This T cell receptor (beta chain) is drawn from a study of T cell repertoires in cytomegalovirus infection. Overall study: Alongside well-studied HLA-B-restricted CMV epitopes, recently identified HLA-C-restricted CMV epitopes were also used. Both CMV infection and a matching HLA type were indicated by public TCR beta signatures.

TCRdb independently ran MiXCR on the reads; one entry per CDR3 protein. There are tens of thousands of distinct CDR3 sequences in the sample; more than 20% occur only once, and about half lies in the top ten. Per germline, CDR1 MNHEY and CDR2 SMNVEV (reference sequence). The length of the CDR3 is 12 residues. With 5 bases removed from V and 8 bases from J, the gap between germline ends came to 12 bases. General study findings and limits: The ex vivo response was dominated by HLA-C-restricted CMV-specific TCR beta clonotypes. People with CMV and the relevant HLA were identified by cumulative public TCR beta family frequency.

Remarks on this clonotype: Its antigen is currently unknown.

This clonotype was obtained from a human donor in good health (CMV status not recorded). Some clones in this sample may be carry-over from other donors' samples. The sample here was CD8+ T cells from cultured PBMCs, taken from culture after CMV antigen stimulation. The chain couples TRBV27 to TRBJ1-2; the D is unclear. The CDR3 protein is CASSPPEGGYTF. The CDR3 bases are TGTGCCAGCAGTCCTCCGGAGGGCGGCTACACCTTC.